The subject of this entry is one TCR beta chain. Antigen: not known. On average, the one heparinised blood draw given by each donor was 90 to 150 mL. The source of the sample is a study of beta chain features in type 1 diabetes. Study-wide results and limits: Equally in patients and controls, shorter templates might have been favored by PCR. TCRB repertoires of naive, central memory and Treg cells appeared more similar among patients than among healthy donors.

All of the isolated RNA was reverse transcribed, so expressed TCRB transcripts were sequenced. Assay used: immunoSEQ multiplex PCR; TCRdb lists only in-frame clones, some missing. Found here are more than 150,000 clones, about 13% of them singletons; the top ten hold roughly 0.6%. V shed 4 bases, J shed 5 bases, and the junction held 10 bases outside the gene matches. CDR1 and CDR2 (germline): SGHVS, FQNEAQ. The CDR3 contains 16 residues. This receptor was identified in a woman aged 18-29 years in good health. Material for sequencing was central memory CD4+ T cells from blood. V gene TRBV7-8 combines with J gene TRBJ1-3; 8 nucleotides agree with TRBD1. Here the CDR3 reads CASSYKDRVLRNTIYF. The CDR3 DNA reads as TGTGCCAGCAGCTACAAGGACAGGGTCTTGCGAAACACCATATATTTT.